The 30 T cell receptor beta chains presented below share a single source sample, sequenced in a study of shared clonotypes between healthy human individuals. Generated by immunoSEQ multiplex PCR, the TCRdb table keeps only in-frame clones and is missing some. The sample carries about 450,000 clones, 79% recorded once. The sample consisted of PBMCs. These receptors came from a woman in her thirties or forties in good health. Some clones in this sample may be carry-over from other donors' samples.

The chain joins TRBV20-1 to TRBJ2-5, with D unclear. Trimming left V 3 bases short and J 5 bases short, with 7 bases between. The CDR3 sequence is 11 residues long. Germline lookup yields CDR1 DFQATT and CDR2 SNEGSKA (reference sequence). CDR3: CSASIEETQYF. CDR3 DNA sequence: TGCAGTGCTAGTATTGAGGAGACCCAGTACTTC.

Here the CDR3 DNA reads TGTGCCAGCAGCTACAACGGACAGGGGACTGGAAACACCATATATTTT. This translates into CASSYNGQGTGNTIYF. This chain uses TRBV11-2 with TRBJ1-3, with 9 bases aligning to TRBD1. The ends lost 4 bases at V and 2 bases at J; junction bases unmatched: 6. Germline CDR1 is SGHAT and CDR2 is FQNNGV. The CDR3 has 16 amino acids.

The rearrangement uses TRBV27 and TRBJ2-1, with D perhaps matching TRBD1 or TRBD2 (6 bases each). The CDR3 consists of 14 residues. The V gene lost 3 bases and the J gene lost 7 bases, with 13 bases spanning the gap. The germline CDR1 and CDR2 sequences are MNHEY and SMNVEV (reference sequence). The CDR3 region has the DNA TGTGCCAGCAGTTTTTGGGGGGCCGGGAATGAGCAGTTCTTC. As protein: CASSFWGAGNEQFF.

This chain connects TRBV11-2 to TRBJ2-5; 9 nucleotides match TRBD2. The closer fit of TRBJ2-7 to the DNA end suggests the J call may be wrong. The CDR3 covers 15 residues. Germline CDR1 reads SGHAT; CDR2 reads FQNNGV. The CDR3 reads CASSLRSLAGSEQYF. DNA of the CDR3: TGTGCCAGCAGCTTAAGAAGCCTAGCGGGAAGCGAGCAGTACTTC.

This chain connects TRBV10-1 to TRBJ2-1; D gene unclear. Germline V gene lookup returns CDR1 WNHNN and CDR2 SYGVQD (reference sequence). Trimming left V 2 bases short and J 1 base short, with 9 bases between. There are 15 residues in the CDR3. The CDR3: CASSEDLGSYNEQFF. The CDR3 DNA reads TGCGCCAGCAGTGAGGACCTCGGGTCCTACAATGAGCAGTTCTTC.

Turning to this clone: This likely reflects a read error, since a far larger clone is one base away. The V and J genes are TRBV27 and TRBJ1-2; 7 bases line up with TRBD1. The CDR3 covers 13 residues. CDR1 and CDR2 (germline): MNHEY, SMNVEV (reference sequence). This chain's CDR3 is CASSSYRGLGHTF. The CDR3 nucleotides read TGTGCCAGCAGTTCTTACAGGGGACTTGGCCACACCTTC.

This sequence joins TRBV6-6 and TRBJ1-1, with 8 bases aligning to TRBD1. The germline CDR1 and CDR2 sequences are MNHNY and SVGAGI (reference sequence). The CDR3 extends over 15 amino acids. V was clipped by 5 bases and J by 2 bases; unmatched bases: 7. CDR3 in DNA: TGTGCCAGCAGTCCCCGGACAGGGTCAAACACTGAAGCTTTCTTT. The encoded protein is CASSPRTGSNTEAFF.

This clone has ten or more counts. This CDR3 reads CASSGDRMYNEQFF. The DNA of the CDR3 is TGCGCCAGCAGTGGGGACAGGATGTACAATGAGCAGTTCTTC. V usage is TRBV4-1 and J usage is TRBJ2-1; 8 bases fit TRBD1. This CDR3 region has 14 residues. The V and J ends lost 6 bases and 4 bases, in that order; junction bases with no gene match: 5. Germline V gene data show CDR1 as MGHRA and CDR2 as YSYEKL.

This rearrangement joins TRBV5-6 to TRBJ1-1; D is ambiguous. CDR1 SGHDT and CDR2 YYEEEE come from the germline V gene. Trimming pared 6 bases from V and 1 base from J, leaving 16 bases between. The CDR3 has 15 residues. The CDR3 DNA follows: TGTGCCAGCAACAATAAGGAAGTTTCGAACACTGAAGCTTTCTTT. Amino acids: CASNNKEVSNTEAFF.

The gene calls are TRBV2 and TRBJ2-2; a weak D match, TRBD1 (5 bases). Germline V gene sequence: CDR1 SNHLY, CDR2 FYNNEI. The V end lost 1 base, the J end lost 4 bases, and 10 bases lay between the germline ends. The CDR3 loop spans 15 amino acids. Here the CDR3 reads CASSEVDRPTGELFF. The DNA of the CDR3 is TGTGCCAGCAGTGAAGTTGACAGACCCACCGGGGAGCTGTTTTTT.

Here the CDR3 DNA reads TGTGCCAGCAGCGTAGGACAGGGGCCCTACAATGAGCAGTTCTTC. It encodes CASSVGQGPYNEQFF. This chain links TRBV9 with TRBJ2-1; the match to TRBD1 covers 8 bases. Germline CDR1 SGDLS, CDR2 YYNGEE. Trimming cost V 0 bases and J 2 bases; bases outside gene matches: 1. This CDR3 has 15 residues.

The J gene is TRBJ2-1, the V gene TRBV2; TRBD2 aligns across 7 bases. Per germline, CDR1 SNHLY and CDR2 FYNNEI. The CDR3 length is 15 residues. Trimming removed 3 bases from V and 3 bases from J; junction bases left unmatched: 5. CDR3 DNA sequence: TGTGCCAGCAGTGACACAGCGGGATTCTACAATGAGCAGTTCTTC. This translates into CASSDTAGFYNEQFF.

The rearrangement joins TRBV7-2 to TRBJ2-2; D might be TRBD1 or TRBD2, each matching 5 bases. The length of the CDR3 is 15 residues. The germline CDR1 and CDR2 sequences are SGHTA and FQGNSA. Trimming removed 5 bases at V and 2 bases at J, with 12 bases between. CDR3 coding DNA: TGTGCCAGCAGCCAAACCGGGACCAACACCGGGGAGCTGTTTTTT. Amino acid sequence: CASSQTGTNTGELFF.

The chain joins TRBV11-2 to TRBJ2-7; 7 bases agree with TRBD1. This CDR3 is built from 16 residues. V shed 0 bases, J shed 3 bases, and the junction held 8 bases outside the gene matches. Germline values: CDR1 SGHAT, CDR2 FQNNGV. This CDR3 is CASSLDWGQTGYEQYF. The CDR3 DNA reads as TGTGCCAGCAGCTTAGATTGGGGACAGACCGGCTACGAGCAGTACTTC. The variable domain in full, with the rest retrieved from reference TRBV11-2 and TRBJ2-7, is EAGVAQSPRYKIIEKRQSVAFWCNPISGHATLYWYQQILGQGPKLLIQFQNNGVVDDSQLPKDRFSAERLKGVDSTLKIQPAKLEDSAVYLCASSLDWGQTGYEQYFGPGTRLTVT.

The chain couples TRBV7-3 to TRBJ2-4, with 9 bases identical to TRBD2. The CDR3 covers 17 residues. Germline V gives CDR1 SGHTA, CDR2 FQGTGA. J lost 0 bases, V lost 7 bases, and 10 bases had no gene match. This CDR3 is CASTLTGLALAKNIQYF. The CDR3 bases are TGTGCCAGCACGCTGACAGGACTAGCGTTAGCCAAAAACATTCAGTACTTC. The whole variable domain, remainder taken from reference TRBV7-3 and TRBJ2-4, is GAGVSQTPSNKVTEKGKYVELRCDPISGHTALYWYRQSLGQGPEFLIYFQGTGAADDSGLPNDRFFAVRPEGSVSTLKIQRTERGDSAVYLCASTLTGLALAKNIQYFGAGTRLSVL.

The CDR3 DNA reads TGTGCCAGCACAGGGGGCTTAGACGGGGAGCTGTTTTTT. It is translated as CASTGGLDGELFF. The rearrangement links TRBV2 to TRBJ2-2, with 8 bases aligning to TRBD1. The junction had 5 bases not matched to a gene; V was cut back by 7 bases and J by 7 bases. Germline CDR1 SNHLY, CDR2 FYNNEI. The CDR3 sequence is 13 residues long.

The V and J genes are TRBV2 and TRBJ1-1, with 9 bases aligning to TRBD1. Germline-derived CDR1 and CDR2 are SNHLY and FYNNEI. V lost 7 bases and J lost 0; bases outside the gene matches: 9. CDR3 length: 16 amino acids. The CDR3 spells CASTPDRGKLNTEAFF. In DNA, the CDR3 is TGTGCCAGCACCCCGGACAGGGGTAAACTGAACACTGAAGCTTTCTTT.

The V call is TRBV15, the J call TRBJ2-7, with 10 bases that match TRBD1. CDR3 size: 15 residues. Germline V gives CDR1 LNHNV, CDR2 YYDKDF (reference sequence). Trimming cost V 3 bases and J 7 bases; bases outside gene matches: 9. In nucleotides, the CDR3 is TGTGCCACCAGCAGTCTCGACAGGGGGCATCGGGAGCAGTACTTC. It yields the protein CATSSLDRGHREQYF.

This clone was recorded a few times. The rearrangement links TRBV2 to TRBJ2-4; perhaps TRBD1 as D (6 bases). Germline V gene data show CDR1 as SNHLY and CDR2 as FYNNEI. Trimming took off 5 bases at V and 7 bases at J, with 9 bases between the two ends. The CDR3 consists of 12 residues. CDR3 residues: CASSWDTNIQYF. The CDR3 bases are TGTGCCAGCAGTTGGGACACTAACATTCAGTACTTC.

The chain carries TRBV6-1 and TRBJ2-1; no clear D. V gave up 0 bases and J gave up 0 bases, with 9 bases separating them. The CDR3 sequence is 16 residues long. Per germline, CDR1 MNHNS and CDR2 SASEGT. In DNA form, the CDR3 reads TGTGCCAGCAGTGAAGCGCTGTCTAGCTCCTACAATGAGCAGTTCTTC. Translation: CASSEALSSSYNEQFF.

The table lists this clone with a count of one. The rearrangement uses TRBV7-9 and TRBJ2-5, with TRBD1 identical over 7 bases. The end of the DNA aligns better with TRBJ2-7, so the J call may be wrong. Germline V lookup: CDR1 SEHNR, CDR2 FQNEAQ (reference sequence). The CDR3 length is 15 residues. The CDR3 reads CASSLAGTEAYEQYF. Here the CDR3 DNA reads TGTGCCAGCAGCTTAGCGGGGACAGAAGCCTACGAGCAGTACTTC.

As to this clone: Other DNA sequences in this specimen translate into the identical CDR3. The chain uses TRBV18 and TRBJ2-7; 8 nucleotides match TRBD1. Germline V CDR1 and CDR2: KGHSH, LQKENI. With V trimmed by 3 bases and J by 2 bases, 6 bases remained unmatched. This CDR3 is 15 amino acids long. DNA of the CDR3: TGTGCCAGCTCACCCGGGACAGGCGACCCCTACGAGCAGTACTTC. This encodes CASSPGTGDPYEQYF.

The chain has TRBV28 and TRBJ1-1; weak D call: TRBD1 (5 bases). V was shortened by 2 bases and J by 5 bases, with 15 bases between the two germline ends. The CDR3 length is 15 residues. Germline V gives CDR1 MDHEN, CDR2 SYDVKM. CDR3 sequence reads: CASSLGWGSETEAFF. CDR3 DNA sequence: TGTGCCAGCAGTTTAGGATGGGGGTCTGAGACTGAAGCTTTCTTT.

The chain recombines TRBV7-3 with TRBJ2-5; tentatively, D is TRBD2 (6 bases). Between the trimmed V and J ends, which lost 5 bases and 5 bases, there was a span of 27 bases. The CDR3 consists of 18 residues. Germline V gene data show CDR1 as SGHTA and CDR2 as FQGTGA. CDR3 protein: CASSPSPLATGTGETQYF. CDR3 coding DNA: TGTGCCAGCAGCCCCTCACCCCTAGCGACGGGTACTGGGGAGACCCAGTACTTC.

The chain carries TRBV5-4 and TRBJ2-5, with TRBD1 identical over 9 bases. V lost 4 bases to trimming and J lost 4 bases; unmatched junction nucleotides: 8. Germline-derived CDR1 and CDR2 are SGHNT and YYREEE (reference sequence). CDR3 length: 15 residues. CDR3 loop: CASSKMDRGGETQYF. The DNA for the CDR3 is TGTGCCAGCAGCAAGATGGACAGGGGAGGAGAGACCCAGTACTTC. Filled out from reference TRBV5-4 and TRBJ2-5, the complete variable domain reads ETGVTQSPTHLIKTRGQQVTLRCSSQSGHNTVSWYQQALGQGPQFIFQYYREEENGRGNFPPRFSGLQFPNYSSELNVNALELDDSALYLCASSKMDRGGETQYFGPGTRLLVL.

CDR3 sequence reads: CASSLWAFNEKLFF. The CDR3 DNA sequence: TGTGCCAGCAGTTTGTGGGCTTTTAATGAAAAACTGTTTTTT. The V gene is TRBV28, the J gene TRBJ1-4; unclear D gene. Per the germline V gene, CDR1 is MDHEN and CDR2 is SYDVKM. V lost 3 bases and J 4 bases, leaving 9 bases between the germline ends. The CDR3 is 14 amino acids.

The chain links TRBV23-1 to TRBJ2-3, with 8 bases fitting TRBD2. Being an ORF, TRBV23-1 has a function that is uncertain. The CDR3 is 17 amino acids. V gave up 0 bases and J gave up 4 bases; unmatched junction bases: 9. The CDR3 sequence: CASSQSRTSKCPDTQYF. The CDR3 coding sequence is TGCGCCAGCAGTCAATCGAGGACTAGCAAATGTCCAGATACGCAGTATTTT.

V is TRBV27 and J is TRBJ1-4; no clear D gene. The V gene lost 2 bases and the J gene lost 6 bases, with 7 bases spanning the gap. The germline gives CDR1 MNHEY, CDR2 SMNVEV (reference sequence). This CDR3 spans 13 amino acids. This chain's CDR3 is CASSLIFDEKLFF. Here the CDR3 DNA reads TGTGCCAGCAGTTTAATCTTTGATGAAAAACTGTTTTTT.

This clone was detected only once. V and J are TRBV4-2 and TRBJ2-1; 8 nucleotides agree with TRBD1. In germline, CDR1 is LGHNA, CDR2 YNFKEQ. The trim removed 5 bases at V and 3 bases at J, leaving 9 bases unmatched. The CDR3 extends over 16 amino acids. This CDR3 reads CASSSSGTGYYNEQFF. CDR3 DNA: TGTGCCAGCAGCTCATCCGGGACAGGCTACTACAATGAGCAGTTCTTC.

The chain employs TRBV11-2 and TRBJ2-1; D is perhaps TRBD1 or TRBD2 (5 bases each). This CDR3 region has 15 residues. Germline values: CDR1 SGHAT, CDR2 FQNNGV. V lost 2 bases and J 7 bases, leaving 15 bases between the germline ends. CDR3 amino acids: CASSLQILGANEQFF. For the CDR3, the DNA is TGTGCCAGCAGCTTACAGATTCTCGGGGCAAATGAGCAGTTCTTC.